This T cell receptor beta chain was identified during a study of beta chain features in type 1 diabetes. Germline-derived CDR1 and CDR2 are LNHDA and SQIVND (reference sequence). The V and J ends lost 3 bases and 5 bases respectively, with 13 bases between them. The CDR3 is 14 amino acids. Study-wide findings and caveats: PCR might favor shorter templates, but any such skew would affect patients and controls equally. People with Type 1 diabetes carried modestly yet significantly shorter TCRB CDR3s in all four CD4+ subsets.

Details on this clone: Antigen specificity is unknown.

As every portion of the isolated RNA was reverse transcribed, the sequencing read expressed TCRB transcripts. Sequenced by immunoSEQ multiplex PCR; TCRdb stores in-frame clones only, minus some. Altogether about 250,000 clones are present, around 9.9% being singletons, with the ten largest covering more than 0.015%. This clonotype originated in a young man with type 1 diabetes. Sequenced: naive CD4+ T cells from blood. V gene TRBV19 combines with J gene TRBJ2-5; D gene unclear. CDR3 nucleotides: TGTGCCAGTAGTATCTCCGGCAGGAAGGAGACCCAGTACTTC. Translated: CASSISGRKETQYF.